The 19 T cell receptor beta chains listed next were all sequenced from one sample in a study of blood T cell repertoires in COVID-19. The data were produced by immunoSEQ multiplex PCR, yet TCRdb's version contains in-frame clones alone and is incomplete. This table holds 65,000 to 70,000 clones, approximately 86% found once. The sequenced sample consisted of peripheral blood. All receptors derive from a man aged 35 to 55 with COVID-19, enrolled during active disease.

The rearrangement joins TRBV7-2 to TRBJ2-3; D is unresolved. The germline CDR1 and CDR2 sequences are SGHTA and FQGNSA. Trimming pared 3 bases from V and 0 bases from J, leaving 10 bases between. The CDR3 extends over 15 amino acids. DNA of the CDR3: TGTGCCAGCAGCTTGTCAAGTACTAGCACAGATACGCAGTATTTT. Translating gives CASSLSSTSTDTQYF.

This chain links TRBV7-9 with TRBJ1-2, with D tentatively TRBD1 (6 bases). The CDR3 consists of 14 residues. From germline, CDR1 is SEHNR and CDR2 FQNEAQ (reference sequence). Trimming took off 5 bases at V and 8 bases at J, with 18 bases between the two ends. CDR3 region: CASSPQSQGKGYTF. The CDR3 DNA reads as TGTGCCAGCAGCCCGCAGTCCCAGGGGAAGGGCTACACCTTC.

The rearrangement joins TRBV28 to TRBJ2-3, with a weak D call TRBD1 (6 bases). The length of the CDR3 is 15 residues. Trimming removed 6 bases from V and 2 bases from J, with 15 bases in between. CDR1 and CDR2 (germline): MDHEN, SYDVKM. The CDR3: CASRGHYSPTDTQYF. The CDR3 DNA sequence: TGTGCCAGCAGGGGACACTATAGTCCCACAGATACGCAGTATTTT.

J is TRBJ1-5 and V is TRBV4-1; 8 nucleotides agree with TRBD1. The V segment lost 2 bases and the J segment 6 bases; nucleotides outside the gene matches: 15. The CDR3 sequence is 18 residues long. Germline V gives CDR1 MGHRA, CDR2 YSYEKL. The CDR3 reads CASSQTLASGGAGQPQHF. In DNA, the CDR3 is TGCGCCAGCAGCCAAACGCTCGCCTCAGGGGGCGCCGGTCAGCCCCAGCATTTT.

There are a few counts of this clone. The chain links TRBV3-1 (or the pseudogene TRBV3-2) to TRBJ1-6, with D maybe TRBD1 (6 bases). This CDR3 has 15 residues. V was shortened by 3 bases and J by 5 bases, with 11 bases between the two germline ends. CDR1 LGHDT and CDR2 YNNKEL come from the germline V gene (reference sequence). The CDR3 here is CASSQAQGNNSPLHF. The CDR3 nucleotides are TGTGCCAGCAGCCAGGCACAGGGTAATAATTCACCCCTCCACTTT.

This clone appeared once. The chain recombines TRBV4-2 with TRBJ2-3, with TRBD1 matching 7 bases. The CDR3 extends over 17 amino acids. Trimming took 4 bases from V and 6 from J; bases not matched to a gene: 16. Germline CDR1 LGHNA, CDR2 YNFKEQ. The CDR3 DNA reads as TGTGCCAGCAGCCCCCAGCCAACAGGGGTCGTTGGGGATACGCAGTATTTT. Translated, it gives CASSPQPTGVVGDTQYF.

The chain joins TRBV19 to TRBJ2-1; a weak D match, TRBD2 (5 bases). Germline values: CDR1 LNHDA, CDR2 SQIVND (reference sequence). This CDR3 has 13 residues. V was clipped by 2 bases and J by 10 bases, with 12 bases between them. CDR3 sequence: CASSIKLVGEQFF. CDR3 nucleotides: TGTGCCAGTAGTATAAAACTAGTGGGGGAGCAGTTCTTC.

CDR3 sequence reads: CASALVAGDEQFF. The CDR3 nucleotides are TGTGCCAGCGCCCTAGTCGCCGGGGATGAGCAGTTCTTC. The V gene is TRBV6-4, the J gene TRBJ2-1, with D perhaps matching TRBD2 (5 bases). Trimming pared 8 bases from V and 8 bases from J, leaving 16 bases between. Germline lookup yields CDR1 MRHNA and CDR2 SNTAGT. The CDR3 loop spans 13 amino acids.

The genes are TRBV5-6 and TRBJ2-4; TRBD2 aligns across 9 bases. The CDR3 has 14 residues. J lost 2 bases, V lost 7 bases, and 4 bases had no gene match. Germline V lookup: CDR1 SGHDT, CDR2 YYEEEE. The CDR3 here is CASRAGGPKNIQYF. Here the CDR3 DNA reads TGTGCCAGCCGTGCGGGGGGGCCCAAAAACATTCAGTACTTC.

This clone was seen once. The gene calls are TRBV3-1 (or the pseudogene TRBV3-2) and TRBJ1-2; weak D call: TRBD1 (6 bases). CDR1 LGHDT and CDR2 YNNKEL come from the germline V gene (reference sequence). The CDR3 sequence is 14 residues long. V lost 3 bases and J lost 4, with 12 bases in between. In nucleotides, the CDR3 is TGTGCCAGCAGCCAGACGGACAGCGGCTATGGCTACACCTTC. As protein: CASSQTDSGYGYTF.

The gene calls are TRBV2 and TRBJ2-5; TRBD1 agrees at 10 bases. Germline CDR1 and CDR2: SNHLY and FYNNEI. This CDR3 is 14 amino acids long. Losses at the gene ends were 6 bases for V and 0 bases for J; bases not matched to a gene: 1. The CDR3 here is CASRDRGYQETQYF. Here the CDR3 DNA reads TGTGCCAGCAGGGACAGGGGGTACCAAGAGACCCAGTACTTC.

This sequence joins TRBV2 and TRBJ1-4, with D possibly matching TRBD1 (5 bases). Germline V lookup: CDR1 SNHLY, CDR2 FYNNEI. CDR3 size: 14 residues. The ends were cut back, 4 bases at V and 8 bases at J, with 14 bases in the middle. The CDR3, as DNA: TGTGCCAGCAGTGTAAGCCAGGGCGGCGAAAAACTGTTTTTT. It codes for CASSVSQGGEKLFF.

The CDR3 coding sequence is TGTGCCTGGACCAGACAGGCGGCTAATGAAAAACTGTTTTTT. Protein product: CAWTRQAANEKLFF. This chain connects TRBV30 to TRBJ1-4, with D perhaps TRBD1 (6 bases). CDR1 and CDR2 (germline): GTSNPN, SVGIG (reference sequence). The CDR3 sequence is 14 residues long. V lost 4 bases and J lost 3, with 12 bases in between.

The rearrangement uses TRBV5-1 and TRBJ2-5; 8 nucleotides line up with TRBD2. Unmatched junction bases numbered 4, after V lost 2 bases and J lost 1 base. The CDR3 runs to 15 residues. Germline CDR1 reads SGHRS; CDR2 reads YFSETQ. CDR3 loop: CASSLGTRIQETQYF. CDR3 coding DNA: TGCGCCAGCAGCTTAGGGACTAGGATCCAAGAGACCCAGTACTTC.

This chain joins TRBV6-6 and TRBJ2-3; 8 bases align to TRBD2. V lost 7 bases and J lost 5; bases outside the gene matches: 11. CDR1 and CDR2 from the germline V gene are MNHNY and SVGAGI (reference sequence). The CDR3 loop spans 15 amino acids. In DNA form, the CDR3 reads TGTGCCAGCAATCCGGCGGGGGGAAGAGGAGATACGCAGTATTTT. Translated: CASNPAGGRGDTQYF.

The V gene is TRBV6-4, the J gene TRBJ2-7; the match to TRBD2 covers 13 bases. The CDR3 has 15 amino acids. Germline V gives CDR1 MRHNA, CDR2 SNTAGT. This chain's CDR3 is CASGRTSGGYYEQYF. The CDR3 DNA reads TGTGCGAGCGGCAGGACTAGCGGGGGATACTACGAGCAGTACTTC.

The J gene is TRBJ1-2, the V gene TRBV5-1, with 9 bases aligning to TRBD1. Looked up from germline, CDR1 is SGHRS and CDR2 is YFSETQ. After removal of 0 bases from V and 6 bases from J, the junction contained 3 bases not matched to a gene. The CDR3 sequence is 14 residues long. The CDR3 DNA is TGCGCCAGCAGCTTGGGGGACAGGGAAAATGGCTACACCTTC. Translating it yields CASSLGDRENGYTF.

Concerning this clone: This sample includes further DNA sequences coding for the same CDR3. The chain has TRBV6-5 and TRBJ1-1; 10 bases align to TRBD1. CDR1 is MNHEY and CDR2 is SVGAGI in the germline V gene. The CDR3 length is 16 residues. With 2 bases clipped from V and 5 bases from J, the junction kept 8 bases outside the gene matches. CDR3 protein: CASSYGDRGENTEAFF. The CDR3 nucleotides are TGTGCCAGCAGTTACGGGGACAGGGGAGAAAATACTGAAGCTTTCTTT.

V usage is TRBV6-4 and J usage is TRBJ2-7, with 8 positions matching TRBD1. The CDR3 consists of 15 residues. CDR1 MRHNA and CDR2 SNTAGT come from the germline V gene. The ends lost 7 bases at V and 2 bases at J; junction bases unmatched: 10. The CDR3 loop is CASNLTGGKAYEQYF. The CDR3 nucleotides read TGTGCCAGCAACCTAACAGGGGGAAAGGCCTACGAGCAGTACTTC.